This entry concerns a single T cell receptor beta chain. Antigen specificity is unknown. These data originate in a study of T cells expressing NK-cell markers. Overall study findings and caveats: The share of CD8+ T cells held by dominant NKG2C+ clonotypes was roughly 1.0-8% in more than 5 donors.

No DNA is given; TCRdb re-called the 5' RACE reads and lists each CDR3 protein once. Its clone listing holds a few hundred thousand distinct CDR3 sequences. The CDR3 sequence is 14 residues long. The V gene's germline CDR1 is SGHTA and CDR2 FQGNSA. The gene calls are TRBV7-2 and TRBJ2-5; the TCRdb D gene call, TRBD2, has no DNA to confirm it. This sequence originates from a woman in her 50s in good health. The sequenced sample consisted of blood T cells: a sorted CD56 or NKG2C T cell subset, CD4+ or CD8+ T cells, or bulk PBMC T cells (not recorded which). The CDR3 spells CASSKSGAQETQYF. Combining the CDR3 with reference TRBV7-2 and TRBJ2-5 gives the whole variable domain GAGVSQSPSNKVTEKGKDVELRCDPISGHTALYWYRQSLGQGLEFLIYFQGNSAPDKSGLPSDRFSAERTGGSVSTLTIQRTQQEDSAVYLCASSKSGAQETQYFGPGTRLLVL.